This is a list of T cell receptor beta chains from one sample in a study of blood T cell repertoires in COVID-19. The repertoire was sequenced with immunoSEQ multiplex PCR; TCRdb's copy has only in-frame clones and lacks some. Found here are about 130,000 clones, 85% to 90% of them singletons; the top ten hold roughly 2.2%. The material sequenced was peripheral blood. The receptors shown here come from a man between 65 and 85 years old with active COVID-19. CDR3s include the opening cysteine and the closing phenylalanine or tryptophan. Each record gives: V gene, J gene, clone size, D gene, CDR3 protein, CDR3 DNA. A D gene is named only where the DNA matches it firmly. A row's size may be missing; if present it is once, few, many or a size class.

>TRBV7-9|TRBJ1-6|NA|NA
CASSLDRPLHF
TGTGCCAGCAGCCTAGACAGGCCCCTCCACTTT
>TRBV4-2|TRBJ2-1|NA|NA
CASSPGTTRFF
TGTGCCAGCAGCCCAGGGACAACGAGGTTCTTC
>TRBV7-9|TRBJ1-2|NA|NA
CASSSGSGDYGYTF
TGTGCCAGCAGCTCAGGGTCGGGAGACTATGGCTACACCTTC
>TRBV7-9|TRBJ1-4|few|NA
CASSLGGQGEKLFF
TGTGCCAGCAGCTTAGGCGGCCAGGGGGAAAAACTGTTTTTT
>TRBV27|TRBJ2-7|NA|NA
CASSGAILQQTHEQYF
TGTGCCAGCAGTGGGGCCATATTACAGCAGACCCACGAGCAGTACTTC
>TRBV7-8|TRBJ1-5|NA|NA
CASSIQNQPQHF
TGTGCCAGCAGCATACAGAATCAGCCCCAGCATTTT
>TRBV7-9|TRBJ1-3|NA|TRBD1
CASRGTGPGNTIYF
TGTGCCAGCAGGGGGACAGGGCCCGGAAACACCATATATTTT
>TRBV7-9|TRBJ1-1|NA|TRBD1
CASSQRPEGAAFF
TGTGCCAGCAGCCAGCGGCCTGAGGGGGCCGCTTTCTTT
>TRBV24-1|TRBJ1-1|NA|NA
CATSGSTVNTEAFF
TGTGCCACCAGTGGCTCCACAGTAAACACTGAAGCTTTCTTT
>TRBV2|TRBJ2-5|NA|TRBD1
CASRTGQGGGETQYF
TGTGCCAGCAGGACCGGACAGGGGGGCGGGGAGACCCAGTACTTC
>TRBV7-2|TRBJ2-3|few|TRBD1
CASSPRDRITDTQYF
TGTGCCAGCAGCCCTCGGGACAGGATAACAGATACGCAGTATTTT
>TRBV6-6|TRBJ1-2|NA|TRBD1
CASSYSGQGGGGYTF
TGTGCCAGCAGTTACTCTGGACAGGGGGGGGGAGGCTACACCTTC
>TRBV28|TRBJ1-2|NA|TRBD1
CASTDSGTGGRLNYGYTF
TGTGCCAGCACCGATTCCGGGACAGGGGGCAGACTTAACTATGGCTACACCTTC
>TRBV3-1/TRBV3-2|TRBJ1-1|NA|NA
CASSQGSREAFF
TGTGCCAGCAGCCAAGGGTCCCGGGAAGCTTTCTTT